The clone carrying this T cell receptor beta chain has only one observation. Individuals aged 18 to 89 years were recruited from about two dozen US areas. Clinical history as reported by participants underpinned cohort assignment. Some clones are missing from TCRdb's copy, which holds only in-frame ones; the method was immunoSEQ multiplex PCR. The table has fewer than 350,000 clones, about 89% seen once. This sample is part of a study of blood T cell repertoires in COVID-19. About the research overall: From the United States, Italy and Spain came samples of acute and convalescent COVID-19.

Trimming shortened V by 6 bases and J by 4 bases, and 12 bases separated the two germline ends. Germline CDR1 SNHLY, CDR2 FYNNEI. The CDR3 length is 14 residues. The gene calls are TRBV2 and TRBJ1-4; tentative D call: TRBD1 (6 bases). The receptor was isolated from a woman in her forties who had recovered from COVID-19. The specimen was PBMCs or T cells enriched from blood (not recorded which). The CDR3 nucleotides are TGTGCCAGCAGGGAGACAGGCGTTAATGAAAAACTGTTTTTT. Translation gives CASRETGVNEKLFF.